Listed below are T cell receptor beta chains from one sample, sequenced in a study of OX40 agonist ivuxolimab in advanced cancers. Profiling relied on immunoSEQ multiplex PCR, and the TCRdb table lists in-frame clones only, not all of them. The table includes about 53,000 clones, 70% to 90% detected once. The sample in question was CD4+ or CD8+ T cells sorted from blood, obtained in a trial of the OX40 agonist ivuxolimab. The source of these receptors is an adult with an advanced solid tumor such as melanoma, head and neck, liver or kidney cancer. The CDR3 runs from the conserved cysteine through the conserved F or W. The order of the fields is clone size, J gene, D gene, V gene, CDR3 DNA, CDR3 protein. The D gene is left open where the match is weak. Size values are once, few and many counts, or a class for expanded clones, and some rows have none.

clone size: NA; J gene: TRBJ2-7; D gene: NA; V gene: TRBV6-5; CDR3 DNA: TGTGCCAGCAAAATTACAGGCGGGCCCAACGAGCAGTACTTC; CDR3 protein: CASKITGGPNEQYF
clone size: once; J gene: TRBJ1-5; D gene: NA; V gene: TRBV1; CDR3 DNA: TGCACCAGCAGCCGCACCGACGGGGGCTCGAGCAATCAGCCCCAGCATTTT; CDR3 protein: CTSSRTDGGSSNQPQHF
clone size: NA; J gene: TRBJ2-3; D gene: NA; V gene: TRBV10-3; CDR3 DNA: TGTGCCATCCGGGGCGGGGTCGGGGCAGATACGCAGTATTTT; CDR3 protein: CAIRGGVGADTQYF
clone size: NA; J gene: TRBJ2-1; D gene: TRBD2; V gene: TRBV6-1; CDR3 DNA: TGTGCCAGCAGCCCAGGGACTAGCGGGAGGAATGAGCAGTTCTTC; CDR3 protein: CASSPGTSGRNEQFF
clone size: NA; J gene: TRBJ2-1; D gene: TRBD1; V gene: TRBV6-1; CDR3 DNA: TGTGCCAGCAGCACAGGGACAGGGTCCGGGTTCTTC; CDR3 protein: CASSTGTGSGFF
clone size: NA; J gene: TRBJ2-5; D gene: TRBD1; V gene: TRBV6-6; CDR3 DNA: TGTGCCAGCATCCAGGGGGGACAGGGGAGTGAGACCCAGTACTTC; CDR3 protein: CASIQGGQGSETQYF
clone size: NA; J gene: TRBJ1-2; D gene: TRBD1; V gene: TRBV19; CDR3 DNA: TGTGCCAGTAGTATAGGTGTACAGGGGGCGCCTGGCTACACCTTC; CDR3 protein: CASSIGVQGAPGYTF
clone size: NA; J gene: TRBJ2-1; D gene: NA; V gene: TRBV15; CDR3 DNA: TGTGCCACCAGCAGAGTGGGGACAAGCTCCTACAATGAGCAGTTCTTC; CDR3 protein: CATSRVGTSSYNEQFF
clone size: NA; J gene: TRBJ2-3; D gene: TRBD2; V gene: TRBV29-1; CDR3 DNA: TGCAGCGCAGATAGCGGGAGGGCCGAGACAGATACGCAGTATTTT; CDR3 protein: CSADSGRAETDTQYF
clone size: once; J gene: TRBJ1-2; D gene: NA; V gene: TRBV2; CDR3 DNA: TGTGCCAGCAGGCAGGGGCGGGCTGGCTACACCTTC; CDR3 protein: CASRQGRAGYTF
clone size: NA; J gene: TRBJ2-1; D gene: TRBD2; V gene: TRBV27; CDR3 DNA: TGTGCCAGCAGCCTATTGGCGGGGGGCAGAACCAACAATGAGCAGTTCTTC; CDR3 protein: CASSLLAGGRTNNEQFF
clone size: NA; J gene: TRBJ1-1; D gene: NA; V gene: TRBV5-1; CDR3 DNA: TGCGCCAGCAGCTATAATCCGGGAGGTATGAACACTGAAGCTTTCTTT; CDR3 protein: CASSYNPGGMNTEAFF
clone size: NA; J gene: TRBJ1-2; D gene: NA; V gene: TRBV6-4; CDR3 DNA: TGTGCCAGCAGTGAGAACAGCGCTAACTATGGCTACACCTTC; CDR3 protein: CASSENSANYGYTF
clone size: NA; J gene: TRBJ2-5; D gene: TRBD2; V gene: TRBV5-4; CDR3 DNA: TGTGCCAGCAGCAACGGACTAGCGGGAAGGGAGACCCAGTACTTC; CDR3 protein: CASSNGLAGRETQYF
clone size: NA; J gene: TRBJ2-2; D gene: NA; V gene: TRBV5-1; CDR3 DNA: TGCGCCAGCAGCTTGGAAGTGGCCGGCGGGCTGTTTTTT; CDR3 protein: CASSLEVAGGLFF
clone size: NA; J gene: TRBJ2-3; D gene: NA; V gene: TRBV10-1; CDR3 DNA: TGCGCCACCGACTCCAAAGGGACAGATACGCAGTATTTT; CDR3 protein: CATDSKGTDTQYF
clone size: NA; J gene: TRBJ2-7; D gene: NA; V gene: TRBV11-2; CDR3 DNA: TGTGCCAGCAGCTTACATCAGGGTAGCGAGCAGTACTTC; CDR3 protein: CASSLHQGSEQYF
clone size: NA; J gene: TRBJ2-6; D gene: NA; V gene: TRBV6-1; CDR3 DNA: TGTGCCAGCAGTTCCAGGGCAAGTGAGGCCAACGTCCTGACTTTC; CDR3 protein: CASSSRASEANVLTF
clone size: NA; J gene: TRBJ1-2; D gene: NA; V gene: TRBV6-5; CDR3 DNA: TGTGCCAGCAGTCTCGGGGGGGGGAGACGCTATGGCTACACCTTC; CDR3 protein: CASSLGGGRRYGYTF
clone size: NA; J gene: TRBJ2-5; D gene: NA; V gene: TRBV5-1; CDR3 DNA: TGCGCCAGCAGCTTGTTAGGTTTGGAGACCCAGTACTTC; CDR3 protein: CASSLLGLETQYF
clone size: NA; J gene: TRBJ2-5; D gene: NA; V gene: TRBV1; CDR3 DNA: TGCACCAGCAGCCGAGGAGGGGGGGAGACCCAGTACTTC; CDR3 protein: CTSSRGGGETQYF
clone size: NA; J gene: TRBJ1-1; D gene: NA; V gene: TRBV28; CDR3 DNA: TGTGCCAGCAGTTTATTCGGGAGTAAGGGGAGTGGTACTGAAGCTTTCTTT; CDR3 protein: CASSLFGSKGSGTEAFF
clone size: once; J gene: TRBJ2-1; D gene: NA; V gene: TRBV11-2; CDR3 DNA: TGTGCCAGCAGCTCAACAAGGATGGGTTGGAGTGAGCAGTTCTTC; CDR3 protein: CASSSTRMGWSEQFF
clone size: NA; J gene: TRBJ1-6; D gene: NA; V gene: TRBV10-2; CDR3 DNA: TGCGCCAGCAACGAGAGGGAGAATTCACCCCTCCACTTT; CDR3 protein: CASNERENSPLHF
clone size: NA; J gene: TRBJ2-3; D gene: TRBD1; V gene: TRBV10-1; CDR3 DNA: TGCGCCAGCAGTGAGACAGGGGGCTGGTCAGATACGCAGTATTTT; CDR3 protein: CASSETGGWSDTQYF
clone size: NA; J gene: TRBJ2-1; D gene: NA; V gene: TRBV11-2; CDR3 DNA: TGTGCCAGCAGCTTAGTGGGAAGCGAGCAGTTCTTC; CDR3 protein: CASSLVGSEQFF
clone size: NA; J gene: TRBJ1-5; D gene: NA; V gene: TRBV28; CDR3 DNA: TGTGCCAGCAGACCTCAGGGGCTTGCCAATCAGCCCCAGCATTTT; CDR3 protein: CASRPQGLANQPQHF
clone size: NA; J gene: TRBJ2-5; D gene: NA; V gene: TRBV19; CDR3 DNA: TGTGCCAGTAGGTCGACAGATCAAGAGACCCAGTACTTC; CDR3 protein: CASRSTDQETQYF
clone size: NA; J gene: TRBJ1-5; D gene: NA; V gene: TRBV19; CDR3 DNA: TGTGCCAGTAGTCGCACCGGGTTGCCTCAGCCCCAGCATTTT; CDR3 protein: CASSRTGLPQPQHF
clone size: once; J gene: TRBJ2-5; D gene: TRBD1; V gene: TRBV19; CDR3 DNA: TGTGCCAGTAGTATTGGACAGGGGAACCAAGAGACCCAGTACTTC; CDR3 protein: CASSIGQGNQETQYF
clone size: NA; J gene: TRBJ1-2; D gene: TRBD1; V gene: TRBV28; CDR3 DNA: TGTGCCAGCAGTCCAGGGGGCCGGGGCTATGGCTACACCTTC; CDR3 protein: CASSPGGRGYGYTF
clone size: NA; J gene: TRBJ2-3; D gene: NA; V gene: TRBV19; CDR3 DNA: TGTGCCAGTGAGGGAACTAGCACAGATACGCAGTATTTT; CDR3 protein: CASEGTSTDTQYF
clone size: NA; J gene: TRBJ2-2; D gene: NA; V gene: TRBV19; CDR3 DNA: TGTGCCAGTAGAGACACAGACTACACCGGGGAGCTGTTTTTT; CDR3 protein: CASRDTDYTGELFF
clone size: NA; J gene: TRBJ2-3; D gene: TRBD1; V gene: TRBV27; CDR3 DNA: TGTGCCAGCAGTTCCTACAGGGGGCAAGGAGATACGCAGTATTTT; CDR3 protein: CASSSYRGQGDTQYF
clone size: NA; J gene: TRBJ2-4; D gene: TRBD1; V gene: TRBV6-6; CDR3 DNA: TGTGCCAGCAGGGACAGGGTCAACATTCAGTACTTC; CDR3 protein: CASRDRVNIQYF
clone size: once; J gene: TRBJ2-3; D gene: NA; V gene: TRBV7-9; CDR3 DNA: TGTGCCAGCACCGAAGGGAGGATCACAGATACGCAGTATTTT; CDR3 protein: CASTEGRITDTQYF
clone size: NA; J gene: TRBJ2-5; D gene: TRBD1; V gene: TRBV4-1; CDR3 DNA: TGCGCCAGCAGCCAAGGACAGGGGAAAGAGACCCAGTACTTC; CDR3 protein: CASSQGQGKETQYF
clone size: once; J gene: TRBJ2-7; D gene: TRBD1; V gene: TRBV29-1; CDR3 DNA: TGCAGCGTTGAAGACGGAGACAGGGATTTCCACGAGCAGTACTTC; CDR3 protein: CSVEDGDRDFHEQYF
clone size: NA; J gene: TRBJ1-5; D gene: NA; V gene: TRBV13; CDR3 DNA: TGTGCCAGCAGCTGCGTGGGGTATAGCAATCAGCCCCAGCATTTT; CDR3 protein: CASSCVGYSNQPQHF
clone size: NA; J gene: TRBJ1-1; D gene: NA; V gene: TRBV7-8; CDR3 DNA: TGTGCCAGCAGCTTAGTGAACACTGAAGCTTTCTTT; CDR3 protein: CASSLVNTEAFF
clone size: NA; J gene: TRBJ1-5; D gene: NA; V gene: TRBV19; CDR3 DNA: TGTGCCAGTAGGGGGAACTGGAATCAGCCCCAGCATTTT; CDR3 protein: CASRGNWNQPQHF
clone size: NA; J gene: TRBJ2-6; D gene: NA; V gene: TRBV9; CDR3 DNA: TGTGCCAGCAGCGTAGGGCCTGGGGGGGCCAACGTCCTGACTTTC; CDR3 protein: CASSVGPGGANVLTF
clone size: NA; J gene: TRBJ1-2; D gene: TRBD1; V gene: TRBV30; CDR3 DNA: TGTGCCTGGAGGGGACAGGGGGGCCACTATGGCTACACCTTC; CDR3 protein: CAWRGQGGHYGYTF
clone size: NA; J gene: TRBJ2-1; D gene: NA; V gene: TRBV27; CDR3 DNA: TGTGCCAGCAGGTATATACACACCTACAATGAGCAGTTCTTC; CDR3 protein: CASRYIHTYNEQFF
clone size: NA; J gene: TRBJ1-6; D gene: NA; V gene: TRBV5-8; CDR3 DNA: TGTGCCAGCAGCTTATCATTTGGACTCAATAATTCACCCCTCCACTTT; CDR3 protein: CASSLSFGLNNSPLHF
clone size: NA; J gene: TRBJ2-1; D gene: NA; V gene: TRBV5-1; CDR3 DNA: TGCGCCAGCAGCTTGGACGGTGCACGCTCCTCCAATGAGCAGTTCTTC; CDR3 protein: CASSLDGARSSNEQFF
clone size: NA; J gene: TRBJ2-7; D gene: TRBD1; V gene: TRBV6-1; CDR3 DNA: TGTGCCAGCAGTCGACAGGGGGCCACCTACGAGCAGTACTTC; CDR3 protein: CASSRQGATYEQYF
clone size: NA; J gene: TRBJ2-1; D gene: NA; V gene: TRBV2; CDR3 DNA: TGTGCCAGCAGTGAGATAGTGCATGAGCAGTTCTTC; CDR3 protein: CASSEIVHEQFF
clone size: NA; J gene: TRBJ1-1; D gene: NA; V gene: TRBV5-1; CDR3 DNA: TGCGCCAGCAGCTCTCTGGGGGTTGTCACTGAAGCTTTCTTT; CDR3 protein: CASSSLGVVTEAFF
clone size: NA; J gene: TRBJ2-5; D gene: TRBD2; V gene: TRBV7-2; CDR3 DNA: TGTGCCAGCAGCTTAATTGGGCGGGAGGGGAGAGAGACCCAGTACTTC; CDR3 protein: CASSLIGREGRETQYF
clone size: NA; J gene: TRBJ2-3; D gene: TRBD1; V gene: TRBV28; CDR3 DNA: TGTGCCAGCAACATACCTGGGGGACAGGGGGCAGATACGCAGTATTTT; CDR3 protein: CASNIPGGQGADTQYF
clone size: NA; J gene: TRBJ1-4; D gene: NA; V gene: TRBV6-1; CDR3 DNA: TGTGCCGGCGGTTTCGGGCCCAGGGACTATGAAAAACTGTTTTTT; CDR3 protein: CAGGFGPRDYEKLFF
clone size: NA; J gene: TRBJ1-4; D gene: NA; V gene: TRBV19; CDR3 DNA: TGTGCCAGTAACCACGGGGACGTGTCCGAAAAACTGTTTTTT; CDR3 protein: CASNHGDVSEKLFF
clone size: once; J gene: TRBJ1-1; D gene: NA; V gene: TRBV18; CDR3 DNA: TGTGCCAGCTCACCACAGGGGAGGATAGGAGACACTGAAGCTTTCTTT; CDR3 protein: CASSPQGRIGDTEAFF
clone size: NA; J gene: TRBJ2-1; D gene: NA; V gene: TRBV18; CDR3 DNA: TGTGCCAGCTCACCATATAAGGGGTCGGAGGAGCAGTTCTTC; CDR3 protein: CASSPYKGSEEQFF
clone size: NA; J gene: TRBJ1-4; D gene: TRBD1; V gene: TRBV5-1; CDR3 DNA: TGCGCCAGCAGCTCGGGAGATGGACAGGGAGGAAAACTGTTTTTT; CDR3 protein: CASSSGDGQGGKLFF
clone size: NA; J gene: TRBJ2-7; D gene: NA; V gene: TRBV19; CDR3 DNA: TGTGCCAGTAGTATCCTCAACGAGCAGTACTTC; CDR3 protein: CASSILNEQYF
clone size: NA; J gene: TRBJ2-2; D gene: NA; V gene: TRBV7-3; CDR3 DNA: TGTGCCAGCAGCCCCGGACAGCCGAACACCGGGGAGCTGTTTTTT; CDR3 protein: CASSPGQPNTGELFF